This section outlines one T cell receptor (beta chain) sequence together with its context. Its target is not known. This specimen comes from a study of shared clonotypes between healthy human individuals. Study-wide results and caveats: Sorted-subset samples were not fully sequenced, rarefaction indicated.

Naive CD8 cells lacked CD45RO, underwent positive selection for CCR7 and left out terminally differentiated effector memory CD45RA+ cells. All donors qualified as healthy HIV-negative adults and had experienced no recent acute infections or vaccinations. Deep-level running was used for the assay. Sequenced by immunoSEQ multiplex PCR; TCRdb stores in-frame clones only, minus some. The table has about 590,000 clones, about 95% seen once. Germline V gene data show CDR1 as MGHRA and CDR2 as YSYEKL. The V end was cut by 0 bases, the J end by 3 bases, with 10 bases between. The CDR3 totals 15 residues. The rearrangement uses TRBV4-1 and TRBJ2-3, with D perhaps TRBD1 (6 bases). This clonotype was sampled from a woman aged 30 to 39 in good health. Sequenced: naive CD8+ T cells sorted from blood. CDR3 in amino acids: CASSQEAQGTDTQYF. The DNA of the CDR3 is TGCGCCAGCAGCCAAGAGGCTCAGGGGACAGATACGCAGTATTTT.